This TCR beta chain was sequenced during a study of tumor-infiltrating lymphocytes in primary liver carcinoma. Unsorted whole blood served as the source of blood RNA, and germline DNA was extracted as well. This CDR3 spans 14 amino acids. CDR1 and CDR2 (germline): MGHRA, YSYEKL. Deletions cut 3 bases from V and 0 bases from J, with 5 bases between. This clonotype was seen more than once but under ten times. TCR beta cDNA was made from 400 to 500 ng total RNA with a constant-region primer. Three rounds of nested multiplex PCR with slightly modified ARM-PCR produced TCR beta libraries. Rounds one and two of PCR, each of 10 cycles, were primed with TRBV1-TRBV30 forward primers and a C-beta reverse primer. TCRdb re-called the multiplex PCR reads through MiXCR, storing one row per CDR3 protein. The repertoire holds around 330,000 distinct CDR3 sequences, with about 50% as singletons.

The rearrangement links TRBV4-1 to TRBJ1-4; D is perhaps TRBD1 (5 bases). The sequence was obtained from a woman aged 25 to 39 with primary liver carcinoma and hepatitis B virus infection. Sequenced input: peripheral blood. The CDR3 region is CASSQGPTNEKLFF. As DNA, the CDR3 is TGCGCCAGCAGCCAGGGGCCAACTAATGAAAAACTGTTTTTT.